This paragraph reports one T cell receptor (beta chain). Its antigen is undetermined. This entry is derived from a study of CD8 T cells in ankylosing spondylitis. Study-wide results and limits: What appeared characteristic of ankylosing spondylitis blood was a TCR beta motif of under 10 highly homologous variants. Within matched ankylosing spondylitis synovial fluid, disease-linked clones were reportedly significantly enriched. Clones linked to disease, bearing a CD8+ phenotype, were relatively rare in peripheral blood.

Preparation of TCR beta libraries was done by quantitative 5'-RACE with molecular barcodes. MiXCR was run by TCRdb on the 5' RACE reads, yielding one entry per CDR3 protein. Of 350,000 or so distinct CDR3 sequences listed, 8% are singletons. Germline-derived CDR1 and CDR2 are SGDLS and YYNGEE. V lost 4 bases and J 2 bases, leaving 12 bases between the germline ends. This CDR3 region has 14 residues. The V call is TRBV9, the J call TRBJ1-2; D call uncertain. What was sequenced was blood, either unsorted or a sorted T cell fraction (not recorded which). The clonotype was recovered from a male donor with ankylosing spondylitis. The CDR3 DNA follows: TGTGCCAGCAGCCATCGGAGGGAGAACTATGGCTACACCTTC. Translation: CASSHRRENYGYTF. The full variable domain, completed using reference TRBV9 and TRBJ1-2, is DSGVTQTPKHLITATGQRVTLRCSPRSGDLSVYWYQQSLDQGLQFLIQYYNGEERAKGNILERFSAQQFPDLHSELNLSSLELGDSALYFCASSHRRENYGYTFGSGTRLTVV.